This is a list of T cell receptor beta chains from one sample in a study of OX40 agonist ivuxolimab in advanced cancers. Sequenced by immunoSEQ multiplex PCR; TCRdb stores in-frame clones only, minus some. The sample gives approximately 98,000 clones, around 93% of which show up once; under 0.85% is in the top ten. The input for sequencing was CD4+ or CD8+ T cells sorted from blood, taken in a trial of the OX40 agonist ivuxolimab. The receptor source for this set is an adult with an advanced solid tumor such as melanoma, head and neck, liver or kidney cancer. The CDR3 runs from the conserved cysteine through the conserved F or W. A D gene is named only where the DNA matches it firmly.

d_gene	v_gene	j_gene	CDR3aa
.	TRBV10-3	TRBJ2-5	CAISEAEAGGETQYF
TRBD2	TRBV27	TRBJ2-7	CASSSGGREYYEQYF
TRBD1	TRBV10-3	TRBJ2-4	CAISDQTGSRTLAKNIQYF
.	TRBV19	TRBJ1-2	CASSNQQSYGYTF
TRBD1	TRBV5-1	TRBJ1-1	CASSPETGMNTEAFF
.	TRBV7-2	TRBJ2-5	CASSLRAGETQYF
TRBD2	TRBV10-1	TRBJ2-3	CANYQRGSTDTQYF
.	TRBV18	TRBJ1-6	CASSQRDENSPLHF
TRBD1	TRBV30	TRBJ1-3	CAWIPDRGNTIYF
.	TRBV6-5	TRBJ1-1	CATSSTVLNTEAFF
.	TRBV30	TRBJ2-1	CAWSAGLTYAGEQFF
.	TRBV9	TRBJ2-2	CASSPGAGTNTGELFF
.	TRBV13	TRBJ1-2	CASSQRTSGYTF
.	TRBV7-2	TRBJ2-7	CASSKSGTHSYEQYF
.	TRBV6-5	TRBJ1-2	CASSQGRGGYGYTF
TRBD1	TRBV19	TRBJ1-4	CASRRDRVVTNEKLFF
.	TRBV19	TRBJ2-3	CASSMYGSGTDTQYF
.	TRBV5-1	TRBJ1-1	CASSFTDNTEAFF
TRBD1	TRBV5-1	TRBJ1-1	CASSTYRGIGNTEAFF
.	TRBV10-1	TRBJ1-1	CASSESAGGNTEAFF
TRBD1	TRBV27	TRBJ1-2	CASSPYPGGSYGYTF
.	TRBV6-5	TRBJ2-2	CASSYSLGVGTGELFF
TRBD1	TRBV19	TRBJ1-2	CASTNTGEGYTF
.	TRBV5-4	TRBJ2-7	CASSYEPSSYEQYF
.	TRBV9	TRBJ2-3	CASSSRAPSTHGDTQYF
.	TRBV20-1	TRBJ2-1	CSARMVNEQFF
TRBD2	TRBV6-5	TRBJ2-7	CASSPTTSGIYEQYF
.	TRBV5-1	TRBJ2-7	CASSLAQGGFYEQYF
.	TRBV9	TRBJ2-7	CASSVDVGGIPYEQYF
.	TRBV9	TRBJ2-2	CASSVGPGELFF
.	TRBV9	TRBJ2-3	CASSVEGGTQYF
.	TRBV19	TRBJ2-5	CASSMAPLGSSGQETQYF
TRBD1	TRBV5-1	TRBJ2-1	CASSSGQGFYNEQFF
.	TRBV7-3	TRBJ2-1	CASSLGSAYNEQFF
TRBD1	TRBV7-9	TRBJ1-1	CASTNLRQGDTEAFF
TRBD1	TRBV2	TRBJ1-1	CASITGAGTEAFF
.	TRBV7-7	TRBJ2-2	CASSHTAVRGTGELFF
.	TRBV7-3	TRBJ2-2	CASSLSIYGELFF
TRBD2	TRBV5-4	TRBJ2-5	CASSLEAGQLQETQYF
TRBD2	TRBV9	TRBJ2-3	CASSVSGRGAGTQYF
.	TRBV12-5	TRBJ2-1	CASGHSNGGQFF
.	TRBV5-1	TRBJ2-2	CASSLGLLMNTGELFF
TRBD1	TRBV5-1	TRBJ1-2	CASSWGQGEAGYTF
.	TRBV5-1	TRBJ1-2	CASSLVSGTGYGYTF
.	TRBV30	TRBJ1-1	CAWSVQSEAFF
TRBD1	TRBV5-6	TRBJ1-6	CASSRDRENSPLHF
.	TRBV5-5	TRBJ1-3	CASNDISGNTIYF
TRBD2	TRBV11-3	TRBJ2-3	CASSLLSSGRTDTQYF
TRBD1	TRBV29-1	TRBJ1-1	CSAAGTGLNTEAFF
.	TRBV23-1	TRBJ1-2	CASSQGQDGPMDWGYTF
.	TRBV6-6	TRBJ1-2	CASSRGFGYTF